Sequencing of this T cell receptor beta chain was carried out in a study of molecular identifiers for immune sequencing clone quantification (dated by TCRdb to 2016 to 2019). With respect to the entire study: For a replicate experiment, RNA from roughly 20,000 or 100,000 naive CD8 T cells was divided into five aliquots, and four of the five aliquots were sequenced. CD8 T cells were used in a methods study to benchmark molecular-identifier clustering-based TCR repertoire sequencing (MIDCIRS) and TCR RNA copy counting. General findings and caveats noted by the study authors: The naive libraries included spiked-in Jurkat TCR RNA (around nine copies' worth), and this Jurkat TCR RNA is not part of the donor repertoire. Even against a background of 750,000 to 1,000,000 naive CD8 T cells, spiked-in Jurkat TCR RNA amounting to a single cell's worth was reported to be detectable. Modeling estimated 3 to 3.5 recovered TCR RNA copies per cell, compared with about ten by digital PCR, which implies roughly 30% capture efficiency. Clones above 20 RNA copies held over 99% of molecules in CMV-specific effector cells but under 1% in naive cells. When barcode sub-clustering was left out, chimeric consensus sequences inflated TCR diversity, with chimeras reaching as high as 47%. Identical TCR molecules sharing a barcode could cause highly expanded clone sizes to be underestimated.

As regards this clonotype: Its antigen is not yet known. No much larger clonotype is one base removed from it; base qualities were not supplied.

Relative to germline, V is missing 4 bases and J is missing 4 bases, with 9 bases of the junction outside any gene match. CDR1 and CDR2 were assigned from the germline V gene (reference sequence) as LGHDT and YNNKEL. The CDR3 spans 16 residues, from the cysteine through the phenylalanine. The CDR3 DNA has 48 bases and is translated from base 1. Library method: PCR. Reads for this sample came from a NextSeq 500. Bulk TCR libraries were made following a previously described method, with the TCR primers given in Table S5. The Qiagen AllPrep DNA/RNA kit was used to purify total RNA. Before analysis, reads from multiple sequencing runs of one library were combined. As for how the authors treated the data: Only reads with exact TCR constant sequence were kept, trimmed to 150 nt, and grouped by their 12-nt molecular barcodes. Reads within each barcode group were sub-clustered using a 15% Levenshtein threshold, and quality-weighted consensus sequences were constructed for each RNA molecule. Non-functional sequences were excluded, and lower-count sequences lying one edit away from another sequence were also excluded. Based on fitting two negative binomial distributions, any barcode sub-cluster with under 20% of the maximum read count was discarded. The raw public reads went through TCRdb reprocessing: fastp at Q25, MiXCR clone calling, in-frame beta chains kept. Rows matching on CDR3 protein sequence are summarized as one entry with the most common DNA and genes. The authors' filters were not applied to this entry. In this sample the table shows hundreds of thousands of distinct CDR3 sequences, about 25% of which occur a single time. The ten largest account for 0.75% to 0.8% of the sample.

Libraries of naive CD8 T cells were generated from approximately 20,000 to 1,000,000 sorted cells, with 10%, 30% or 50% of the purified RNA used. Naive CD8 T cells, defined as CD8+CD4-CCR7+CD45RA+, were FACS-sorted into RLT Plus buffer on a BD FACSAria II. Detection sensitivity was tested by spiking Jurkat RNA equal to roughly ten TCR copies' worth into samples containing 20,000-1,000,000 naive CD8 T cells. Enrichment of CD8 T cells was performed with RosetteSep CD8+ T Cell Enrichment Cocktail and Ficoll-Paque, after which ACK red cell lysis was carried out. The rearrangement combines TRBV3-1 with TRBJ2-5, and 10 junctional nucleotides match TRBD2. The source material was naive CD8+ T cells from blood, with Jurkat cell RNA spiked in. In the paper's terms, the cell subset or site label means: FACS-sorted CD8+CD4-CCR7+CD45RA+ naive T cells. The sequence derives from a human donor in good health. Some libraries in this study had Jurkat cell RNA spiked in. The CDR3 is CASSPRASGGLETQYF. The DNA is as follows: TGTGCCAGCAGCCCGAGGGCTAGCGGGGGCCTAGAGACCCAGTACTTC.